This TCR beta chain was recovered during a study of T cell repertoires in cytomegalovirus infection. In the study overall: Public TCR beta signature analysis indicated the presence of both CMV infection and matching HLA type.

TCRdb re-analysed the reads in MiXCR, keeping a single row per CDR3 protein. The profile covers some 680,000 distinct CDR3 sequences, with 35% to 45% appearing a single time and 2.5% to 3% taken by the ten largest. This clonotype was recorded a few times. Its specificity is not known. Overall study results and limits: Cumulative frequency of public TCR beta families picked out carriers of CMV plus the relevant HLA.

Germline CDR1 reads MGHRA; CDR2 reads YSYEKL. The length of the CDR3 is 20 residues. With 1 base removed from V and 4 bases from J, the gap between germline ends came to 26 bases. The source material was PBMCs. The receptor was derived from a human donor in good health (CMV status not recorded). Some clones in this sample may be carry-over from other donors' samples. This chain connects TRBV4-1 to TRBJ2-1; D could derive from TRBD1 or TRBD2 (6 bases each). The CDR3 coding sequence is TGCGCCAGCAGCCAAGCCGGCTCCAAGATAGGGGGGAGTCATTACAATGAGCAGTTCTTC. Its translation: CASSQAGSKIGGSHYNEQFF.